What follows are 27 T cell receptor beta chains derived from one specimen sequenced in a study of T cell responses to AZD1222 COVID-19 vaccine (dated by TCRdb to about 2021). Library preparation was by the immunoSEQ multiplex PCR assay. In TCRdb, the immuneACCESS table is reduced to in-frame sequences with V and J assigned. These tables do not hold every clone; where another copy was compared, an unresolved V gene accounts for under half, and the others remain unexplained. The sample includes over 75,000 clones, with roughly nine tenths observed a single time. The ten largest clones capture about 9.9% of the sample. This specimen's time point label, per the study, means: about 28 days (+/-7) after the second vaccine dose. The material sequenced was peripheral blood, taken 28 days after the second AZD1222 dose. The receptors come from an adult who received the AZD1222 COVID-19 vaccine.

The V call is TRBV15, the J call TRBJ1-3; 8 nucleotides agree with TRBD1. This CDR3 region has 16 residues. V shed 3 bases and J 0 bases; nucleotides not matched to a gene: 4. Per the germline V gene, CDR1 is LNHNV and CDR2 is YYDKDF (reference sequence). CDR3 residues: CATSRDRESSGNTIYF. CDR3 coding DNA: TGTGCCACCAGCAGGGACAGGGAGAGCTCTGGAAACACCATATATTTT. The variable domain in full, completed from reference TRBV15 and TRBJ1-3, reads DAMVIQNPRYQVTQFGKPVTLSCSQTLNHNVMYWYQQKSSQAPKLLFHYYDKDFNNEADTPDNFQSRRPNTSFCFLDIRSPGLGDTAMYLCATSRDRESSGNTIYFGEGSWLTVV.

The chain is built from TRBV28 and TRBJ1-1; TRBD1 is a possible D gene (6 bases). This CDR3 contains 16 residues. Deletions cut 8 bases from V and 1 base from J, with 20 bases between. Germline CDR1 MDHEN, CDR2 SYDVKM. DNA for the CDR3: TGTGCCAGCCCGCCCGCCCCAGGGGCCGGGAACACTGAAGCTTTCTTT. Residues: CASPPAPGAGNTEAFF. The whole variable domain, filled in from reference TRBV28 and TRBJ1-1, reads DVKVTQSSRYLVKRTGEKVFLECVQDMDHENMFWYRQDPGLGLRLIYFSYDVKMKEKGDIPEGYSVSREKKERFSLILESASTNQTSMYLCASPPAPGAGNTEAFFGQGTRLTVV.

V and J are TRBV18 and TRBJ1-1; 8 positions match TRBD1. The CDR3 is 16 amino acids. With 2 bases clipped from V and 4 bases from J, the junction kept 9 bases outside the gene matches. In germline, CDR1 is KGHSH, CDR2 LQKENI. The CDR3 DNA is TGTGCCAGCTCACCAGGGACAGGCCCCCTAGGCACTGAAGCTTTCTTT. Translated: CASSPGTGPLGTEAFF.

This rearrangement joins TRBV7-8 to TRBJ1-4, with no clear D. The CDR3 has 16 amino acids. Per the germline V gene, CDR1 is SGHVS and CDR2 is FQNEAQ. Trimming removed 7 bases at V and 5 bases at J, with 20 bases between. In nucleotides, the CDR3 is TGTGCCAGCACCCCGGTCAAGCTGCCCCGGAATGAAAAACTGTTTTTT. Protein: CASTPVKLPRNEKLFF.

The chain combines TRBV27 with TRBJ1-2; D is unresolved. Per the germline V gene, CDR1 is MNHEY and CDR2 is SMNVEV (reference sequence). CDR3 length: 14 amino acids. V was clipped by 3 bases and J by 6 bases, with 14 bases between them. The CDR3 protein is CASSFAGSLHGYTF. CDR3 DNA sequence: TGTGCCAGCAGTTTTGCGGGAAGCTTACATGGCTACACCTTC.

This clone was detected a few times. The genes are TRBV25-1 and TRBJ1-2, with TRBD1 matching over 7 bases. Germline V CDR1 and CDR2: MGHDK, SYGVNS. V gave up 1 base and J gave up 4 bases; unmatched junction bases: 3. This CDR3 comprises 14 residues. CDR3 DNA sequence: TGTGCCAGCAGTGAATTGGACAGGCTCTATGGCTACACCTTC. Translated: CASSELDRLYGYTF.

This sequence joins TRBV7-2 and TRBJ2-7, with D possibly TRBD1 on 5 matching bases. Trimming took 5 bases from V and 4 from J, leaving 9 bases between them. CDR1 is SGHTA, CDR2 FQGNSA, per germline. The CDR3 covers 12 residues. The CDR3 sequence is CASSDRSYEQYF. CDR3 DNA: TGTGCCAGCAGCGACAGATCGTACGAGCAGTACTTC.

V usage is TRBV7-2 and J usage is TRBJ2-2; 8 nucleotides align to TRBD2. Germline assignment: CDR1 SGHTA and CDR2 FQGNSA. CDR3 length equals 15 residues. With 5 bases clipped from V and 5 bases from J, the junction kept 7 bases outside the gene matches. CDR3 in amino acids: CASSPWTGGTGELFF. The CDR3 DNA reads as TGTGCCAGCAGCCCTTGGACGGGAGGGACCGGGGAGCTGTTTTTT.

V gene TRBV19 combines with J gene TRBJ2-3, with D hard to call. The CDR3 extends over 14 amino acids. V was shortened by 11 bases and J by 0 bases, with 15 bases between the two germline ends. Germline lookup yields CDR1 LNHDA and CDR2 SQIVND (reference sequence). In nucleotides, the CDR3 is TGTGCCTCACAGCAGAAAAAGAGCACAGATACGCAGTATTTT. This sequence encodes CASQQKKSTDTQYF. Combining the CDR3 with reference TRBV19 and TRBJ2-3 gives the whole variable domain DGGITQSPKYLFRKEGQNVTLSCEQNLNHDAMYWYRQDPGQGLRLIYYSQIVNDFQKGDIAEGYSVSREKKESFPLTVTSAQKNPTAFYLCASQQKKSTDTQYFGPGTRLTVL.

The V call is TRBV7-9, the J call TRBJ1-5, with a possible D match to TRBD1 (5 bases). Trimming pared 3 bases from V and 9 bases from J, leaving 12 bases between. CDR3 size: 13 residues. In germline, CDR1 is SEHNR, CDR2 FQNEAQ (reference sequence). The chain's CDR3 is CASSFGTGGPQHF. The CDR3 nucleotides are TGTGCCAGCAGCTTTGGAACCGGGGGGCCCCAGCATTTT.

The chain joins TRBV4-3 to TRBJ1-5; TRBD1 might be the D (6 bases). The CDR3 has 13 residues. Per germline, CDR1 LGHNA and CDR2 YSLEER. V lost 3 bases to trimming and J lost 7 bases, with 10 bases between them. The DNA of the CDR3 is TGCGCCAGCAGCCAGCAGGGGAGGCAGCCCCAGCATTTT. It yields the protein CASSQQGRQPQHF.

The chain joins TRBV7-8 to TRBJ2-2, with D possibly TRBD1 on 5 matching bases. This CDR3 has 15 residues. Germline V gene lookup returns CDR1 SGHVS and CDR2 FQNEAQ. Trimming left V 1 base short and J 3 bases short, with 9 bases between. This chain's CDR3 is CASSLVQGYTGELFF. CDR3 DNA sequence: TGTGCCAGCAGCTTAGTCCAGGGTTACACCGGGGAGCTGTTTTTT.

The V gene is TRBV6-1, the J gene TRBJ1-6; D possibly corresponds to TRBD1 (5 bases). The CDR3 consists of 15 residues. Germline V gives CDR1 MNHNS, CDR2 SASEGT. V dropped 3 bases and J dropped 6 bases, with 12 bases sitting between them. The CDR3 sequence: CASSESGYSNSPLHF. In DNA, the CDR3 is TGTGCCAGCAGTGAGTCAGGGTATAGTAATTCACCCCTCCACTTT.

The V call is TRBV28, the J call TRBJ1-2, with 9 bases fitting TRBD1. This CDR3 region has 13 residues. V was clipped by 8 bases and J by 2 bases; unmatched bases: 3. The germline V gene has CDR1 MDHEN and CDR2 SYDVKM. CDR3 sequence (DNA): TGTGCCAGCGGGACAGGGACAAACTATGGCTACACCTTC. Translated, it gives CASGTGTNYGYTF.

The chain has TRBV6-2 or TRBV6-3 and TRBJ1-4, with a weak D call TRBD1 (5 bases). The CDR3 consists of 19 residues. V was pared by 4 bases and J by 0 bases, with 21 bases between. The germline V gene has CDR1 MNHEY and CDR2 SVGEGT. Here the CDR3 reads CASSFNRFRTAATNEKLFF. The CDR3 nucleotides read TGTGCCAGCAGTTTCAACAGGTTCCGCACCGCCGCAACTAATGAAAAACTGTTTTTT.

The chain carries TRBV3-1 (or the pseudogene TRBV3-2) and TRBJ2-5; no definite D call. The CDR3 has 13 residues. Germline V gene lookup returns CDR1 LGHDT and CDR2 YNNKEL (reference sequence). V dropped 2 bases and J dropped 0 bases, with 4 bases sitting between them. In DNA, the CDR3 is TGTGCCAGCAGCCAACAGCACCAAGAGACCCAGTACTTC. It encodes CASSQQHQETQYF.

The CDR3 nucleotides read TGTGCCACCAGCAGAGGGGGGGGACTAGCGGGTCCCGATACGCAGTATTTT. It is translated as CATSRGGGLAGPDTQYF. The V call is TRBV15, the J call TRBJ2-3, with 12 bases that match TRBD2. This CDR3 spans 17 amino acids. The V segment lost 1 base and the J segment 6 bases; nucleotides outside the gene matches: 8. Germline CDR1 reads LNHNV; CDR2 reads YYDKDF (reference sequence).

The CDR3 reads CASSVSGGAGTDTQYF. The CDR3, as DNA: TGTGCCAGCAGCGTTAGCGGGGGGGCGGGCACAGATACGCAGTATTTT. The chain recombines TRBV7-8 with TRBJ2-3, with 11 bases fitting TRBD2. V shed 5 bases, J shed 1 base, and the junction held 5 bases outside the gene matches. The CDR3 is made up of 16 amino acids. Germline V gene data show CDR1 as SGHVS and CDR2 as FQNEAQ.

The chain employs TRBV5-4 and TRBJ2-7; D gene uncertain. CDR1 is SGHNT and CDR2 is YYREEE in the germline V gene (reference sequence). The CDR3 runs to 13 residues. V gave up 4 bases and J gave up 0 bases, with 8 bases separating them. CDR3 region: CASSPMGSYEQYF. The CDR3 DNA sequence: TGTGCCAGCAGCCCCATGGGCTCCTACGAGCAGTACTTC.

The genes are TRBV6-2 or TRBV6-3 and TRBJ1-2, with D hard to call. The CDR3 consists of 12 residues. Trimming pared 2 bases from V and 6 bases from J, leaving 7 bases between. Per germline, CDR1 MNHEY and CDR2 SVGEGT. CDR3 nucleotide sequence: TGTGCCAGCAGTTACCCGCCGGATGGCTACACCTTC. Translating gives CASSYPPDGYTF.

CDR3 amino acids: CASTQTPVRPTEAFF. DNA for the CDR3: TGTGCCAGTACCCAAACCCCTGTCAGGCCCACTGAAGCTTTCTTT. This chain links TRBV19 with TRBJ1-1; D ambiguous. Germline V gene sequence: CDR1 LNHDA, CDR2 SQIVND (reference sequence). V was trimmed by 7 bases and J by 4 bases, leaving 19 bases between them. The CDR3 is 15 amino acids.

V gene TRBV5-1 combines with J gene TRBJ1-6, with 11 bases identical to TRBD1. This CDR3 comprises 14 residues. The V gene end was trimmed by 4 bases and the J gene end by 9 bases; junction bases not matched to a gene: 3. CDR1 is SGHRS, CDR2 YFSETQ, per germline. The CDR3: CASSPGQGASPLHF. CDR3 in DNA: TGCGCCAGCAGCCCCGGACAGGGGGCTTCACCCCTCCACTTT.

The J gene is TRBJ1-1, the V gene TRBV18; 10 positions agree with TRBD1. V was pared by 3 bases and J by 3 bases, with 1 base of the junction left unmatched. The CDR3 consists of 14 residues. Germline V gene lookup returns CDR1 KGHSH and CDR2 LQKENI. This chain's CDR3 is CASSPGTGDTEAFF. The CDR3 DNA reads as TGTGCCAGCTCACCCGGGACAGGGGACACTGAAGCTTTCTTT.

CDR3: CASSPRRGGHYEQYF. The CDR3 nucleotides are TGCGCCAGCAGCCCTCGCCGGGGGGGCCACTACGAGCAGTACTTC. The chain employs TRBV4-1 and TRBJ2-7, with TRBD2 matching over 8 bases. Per germline, CDR1 MGHRA and CDR2 YSYEKL. Losses at the gene ends were 4 bases for V and 3 bases for J; bases not matched to a gene: 8. This CDR3 comprises 15 residues.

The chain carries TRBV6-5 and TRBJ2-7; D gene ambiguous. CDR1 MNHEY and CDR2 SVGAGI come from the germline V gene. Trimming removed 0 bases from V and 4 bases from J, with 10 bases in between. CDR3 length equals 14 residues. CDR3 protein: CASSYSSEPYEQYF. The CDR3 nucleotides read TGTGCCAGCAGTTACTCATCGGAACCTTACGAGCAGTACTTC.

This chain joins TRBV30 and TRBJ1-5, with 8 bases fitting TRBD1. Germline V gene data show CDR1 as GTSNPN and CDR2 as SVGIG (reference sequence). The CDR3 is 13 amino acids. The V segment lost 4 bases and the J segment 3 bases; nucleotides outside the gene matches: 2. CDR3 nucleotide sequence: TGTGCCTGGACAGGGGGCCACAATCAGCCCCAGCATTTT. The encoded protein is CAWTGGHNQPQHF.

The V gene is TRBV7-2, the J gene TRBJ2-2; possibly TRBD2 for D (5 bases). The CDR3 contains 13 residues. Between the trimmed V and J ends, which lost 5 bases and 7 bases, there was a span of 11 bases. Germline assignment: CDR1 SGHTA and CDR2 FQGNSA. In DNA, the CDR3 is TGTGCCAGCAGCGGGGTTCGGGGCGGGGAGCTGTTTTTT. This translates into CASSGVRGGELFF.